A single TCR beta chain is shown here with its context. Its antigen is still unknown. No qualities accompany the bases; no much larger clone lies one base away. Sequencing used an Illumina NovaSeq 6000. TCR cDNA was synthesized by 5'RACE template switching, through which a universal primer site and unique molecular identifiers were introduced. cDNA synthesis was primed from both the TCR alpha and TCR beta constant segments. Library amplification involved two PCR steps, and the second step added sample barcodes and sequencing adapters. Sequencing of the libraries was done on either Illumina HiSeq 2500 (2x100 bp) or NovaSeq (2x150 bp). Under the source paper's analysis protocol: Reads were demultiplexed and collapsed into UMI consensus sequences with MIGEC, and V(D)J alignment was performed with MiXCR. Vaccine-responding clonotypes were identified with edgeR using replicate PBMC samples, with FDR below 0.01 and a log2 fold change above 5 up to day 15 being required. Each bulk clonotype was labeled CD4 or CD8 based on which sequenced repertoire, CD4 or CD8, contained the clonotype at higher abundance. The public reads were reanalyzed by TCRdb: fastp trimming at Q25, MiXCR alignment, in-frame beta chains only. Each entry is one CDR3 protein sequence, shown with its most common DNA and genes. TCRdb, not the authors, supplied the V and J calls. Recorded for this sample are about 320,000 distinct CDR3 sequences; 3.5% to 5% of them occurred a single time. The ten largest make up approximately 19% of the sample.

These data come from a study of T cells after yellow fever vaccination (dated by TCRdb to about 2019). For the wider study: Libraries from fractions with low cell numbers were prepared with the SMART-Seq v4 Ultra Low Input RNA kit. To track T-cell clones before and after primary and booster YFV17D yellow fever vaccination, bulk TCR alpha and beta repertoires were sequenced longitudinally. Two healthy male donors, one aged 18 to 30 and one aged 30 to 40 years, made up the cohort. Bulk PBMC replicates and cell subsets were isolated from blood drawn at multiple timepoints before and after both primary and secondary immunization.

The intended sense of this specimen's treatment or condition label: live attenuated yellow fever vaccine strain. At each blood-draw timepoint, two biological replicates of bulk PBMCs were obtained. PBMCs were isolated from peripheral blood using a standard Ficoll-Paque protocol. RNA was extracted with TriZol from bulk PBMCs, CD4 and CD8 fractions, and dextramer-positive and dextramer-negative fractions. Based on the germline V gene, the CDR1 and CDR2 sequences are LGHNA and YSLEER. Including the terminal cysteine and phenylalanine, the CDR3 comprises 15 residues. This entry keeps only the CDR3 DNA: 45 bases, framed from base 1. V is reduced by 0 bases and J by 8 bases, leaving a spacing of 14 bases between them. The study at large found these results: After the booster, most of the clones that had expanded following primary vaccination were detected again (just under 97% of CD4 and more than 85% of CD8), which suggests that memory was broadly maintained. A small fraction of clonotypes showed up in both the CD4 and CD8 compartments, probably as a result of convergent recombination. The secondary T-cell response was found to be weaker but faster than the primary response, with a peak reached on day 5 rather than on day 15. Because the study included only a couple of donors, the extent to which the findings can be generalized is limited. Because abundant contaminating clonotypes from the bulk population could be contained in FACS-sorted repertoires, computational filtering was required.

The V and J genes are TRBV4-3 and TRBJ2-1; TRBD1 might be the D gene, on 5 matching bases. The sequencing here drew on PBMCs, taken 15 days after the yellow fever booster vaccination. The receptor was isolated from a man between 18 and 29 years old who received the YFV17D yellow fever vaccine. The DNA sequence is as follows: TGCGCCAGCAGCCAAGATACGGACACGCGCGATGAGCAGTTCTTC. Its product reads: CASSQDTDTRDEQFF.